This T cell receptor (beta chain) was sequenced in a study of memory CD4+ T cells and cytomegalovirus serostatus. Overall study context: This sample comes from healthy Belgian adults, roughly 9 CMV seropositive, approximately 25 seronegative.

The sort gate was single viable CD3+CD4+CD8-CD45RO+ cells for memory CD4+ T cells. Study-wide results and caveats: Repertoires predicted CMV serostatus with median bootstrapped AUC of about 0.94.

Assay used: immunoSEQ multiplex PCR; TCRdb lists only in-frame clones, some missing. The sample yields fewer than 50,000 clones, around 79% seen once. With respect to this clone: What it recognizes is unknown.

Input material: memory CD4+ T cells from blood. This sequence originates from an adult in good health and CMV-seropositive.

For the CDR3, the DNA is TGCAGCGGGCGACAGGGAGGTCCCACTGAAGCTTTCTTT. The encoded protein is CSGRQGGPTEAFF. This sequence joins TRBV29-1 and TRBJ1-1, with 7 bases lining up with TRBD1. After removal of 7 bases from V and 4 bases from J, the junction contained 9 bases not matched to a gene. The CDR3 runs to 13 residues. The germline CDR1 and CDR2 sequences are SQVTM and ANQGSEA.